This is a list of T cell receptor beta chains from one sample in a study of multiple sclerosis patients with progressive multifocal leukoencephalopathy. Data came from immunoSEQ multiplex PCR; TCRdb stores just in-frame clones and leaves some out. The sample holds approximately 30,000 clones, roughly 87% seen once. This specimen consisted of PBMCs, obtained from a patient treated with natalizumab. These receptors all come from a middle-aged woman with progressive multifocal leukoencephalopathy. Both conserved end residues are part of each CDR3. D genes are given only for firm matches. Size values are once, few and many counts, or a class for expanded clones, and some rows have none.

CDR3 DNA: TGTGCCAGCCTGGATAAGGGAAGGAACACTGAAGCTTTCTTT
CDR3 protein: CASLDKGRNTEAFF
V gene: TRBV6-5
J gene: TRBJ1-1
clone size: .
D gene: .

CDR3 DNA: TGTGCCAGCACCTCGGACCGGGATCGCAATCAGCCCCAGCATTTT
CDR3 protein: CASTSDRDRNQPQHF
V gene: TRBV5-8
J gene: TRBJ1-5
clone size: .
D gene: .

CDR3 DNA: TGTGCCAGCAGTGCCCGCTCGACAGTAGGAAACACCATATATTTT
CDR3 protein: CASSARSTVGNTIYF
V gene: TRBV6-1
J gene: TRBJ1-3
clone size: .
D gene: .

CDR3 DNA: TGCAGTGCCCTTCAGGGTGGCTACACCTTC
CDR3 protein: CSALQGGYTF
V gene: TRBV20-1
J gene: TRBJ1-2
clone size: .
D gene: .

CDR3 DNA: TGCGCCAGCAGCTTGAATTCTCGGGATGGGGGTGAAGCTTTCTTT
CDR3 protein: CASSLNSRDGGEAFF
V gene: TRBV5-1
J gene: TRBJ1-1
clone size: .
D gene: .

CDR3 DNA: TGTGCCAGCAGCTTAAGGGACAGTGGCTACACCTTC
CDR3 protein: CASSLRDSGYTF
V gene: TRBV13
J gene: TRBJ1-2
clone size: .
D gene: TRBD1

CDR3 DNA: TGTGCCAGCACTGGGCGCCAGAGTGTTGAAGCTTTCTTT
CDR3 protein: CASTGRQSVEAFF
V gene: TRBV5-5
J gene: TRBJ1-1
clone size: .
D gene: .

CDR3 DNA: TGTGCCAGCAGTGTGACACTCACTGAAGCTTTCTTT
CDR3 protein: CASSVTLTEAFF
V gene: TRBV6-6
J gene: TRBJ1-1
clone size: .
D gene: .

CDR3 DNA: TGCGCCAGCAGCTTGGGGTCGTCCCAGACCGACGAGCAGTACTTC
CDR3 protein: CASSLGSSQTDEQYF
V gene: TRBV5-1
J gene: TRBJ2-7
clone size: .
D gene: .

CDR3 DNA: TGCGCCAGCAGCCAGGGGACCAGTACCATAGATACGCAGTATTTT
CDR3 protein: CASSQGTSTIDTQYF
V gene: TRBV4-3
J gene: TRBJ2-3
clone size: .
D gene: .

CDR3 DNA: TGTGCCAGCAGCCGGAAAATTACACTGAACACTGAAGCTTTCTTT
CDR3 protein: CASSRKITLNTEAFF
V gene: TRBV5-4
J gene: TRBJ1-1
clone size: .
D gene: .

CDR3 DNA: TGTGCCAGTAGCGACATTAGCAATCAGCCCCAGCATTTT
CDR3 protein: CASSDISNQPQHF
V gene: TRBV19
J gene: TRBJ1-5
clone size: .
D gene: .

CDR3 DNA: TGCGCCAGCAGCCAAGATCAGGGAAGGAATTCACCCCTCCACTTT
CDR3 protein: CASSQDQGRNSPLHF
V gene: TRBV4-3
J gene: TRBJ1-6
clone size: .
D gene: .

CDR3 DNA: TGTGCCAGCAGCTTGGGACTCGATTCCTACAATGAGCAGTTCTTC
CDR3 protein: CASSLGLDSYNEQFF
V gene: TRBV5-4
J gene: TRBJ2-1
clone size: once
D gene: .

CDR3 DNA: TGTGCCAGCAGCTTAGATCCGGAAGAGACCCAGTACTTC
CDR3 protein: CASSLDPEETQYF
V gene: TRBV7-2
J gene: TRBJ2-5
clone size: .
D gene: .

CDR3 DNA: TGTGCCAGCAGCTCCGAAGGGACTTCCTCCTACAATGAGCAGTTCTTC
CDR3 protein: CASSSEGTSSYNEQFF
V gene: TRBV28
J gene: TRBJ2-1
clone size: .
D gene: .

CDR3 DNA: TGTGCCATCCGGGCAACCGCGATCACAGATACGCAGTATTTT
CDR3 protein: CAIRATAITDTQYF
V gene: TRBV6-5
J gene: TRBJ2-3
clone size: once
D gene: .

CDR3 DNA: TGTGCCAGCAGCCAAGAATACAGGGTGCCTGGAAACACCATATATTTT
CDR3 protein: CASSQEYRVPGNTIYF
V gene: TRBV4-2
J gene: TRBJ1-3
clone size: .
D gene: .

CDR3 DNA: TGTGCCAGCAGCGTAGGACCTGGGGTACAAGGGTACAATGAGCAGTTCTTC
CDR3 protein: CASSVGPGVQGYNEQFF
V gene: TRBV9
J gene: TRBJ2-1
clone size: .
D gene: .

CDR3 DNA: TGCGCCAGCAGCCGCGGACAGGGGGCATCTGGAAACACCATATATTTT
CDR3 protein: CASSRGQGASGNTIYF
V gene: TRBV10-2
J gene: TRBJ1-3
clone size: .
D gene: TRBD1

CDR3 DNA: TGTGCCAGCAGAGCTAGCGGGGTAGACGAGCAGTACTTC
CDR3 protein: CASRASGVDEQYF
V gene: TRBV6-5
J gene: TRBJ2-7
clone size: .
D gene: TRBD2

CDR3 DNA: TGTGCCAGCAGCCTTCGACGGACGCAGAACACTGAAGCTTTCTTT
CDR3 protein: CASSLRRTQNTEAFF
V gene: TRBV4-2
J gene: TRBJ1-1
clone size: .
D gene: .

CDR3 DNA: TGTGCCAGCAGCCAAGCGGGGCAGGGGGCGCATGAAAAACTGTTTTTT
CDR3 protein: CASSQAGQGAHEKLFF
V gene: TRBV4-2
J gene: TRBJ1-4
clone size: once
D gene: TRBD1